A single sample is the source of the 15 T cell receptor beta chains below, sequenced in a study of cytotoxic CD8 clonotypes in ibrutinib-treated CLL. The data were produced by immunoSEQ multiplex PCR, yet TCRdb's version contains in-frame clones alone and is incomplete. The table has around 200,000 clones, 60% to 80% seen once. The sequences come from PBMCs, collected after 12 months of ibrutinib treatment. Receptors originate from a human donor with chronic lymphocytic leukemia.

This chain uses TRBV2 with TRBJ2-1; possible D gene TRBD1, 6 bases. The CDR3 consists of 11 residues. The V end was cut by 8 bases, the J end by 7 bases, with 9 bases between. Germline loops: CDR1 SNHLY, CDR2 FYNNEI. The CDR3 nucleotides read TGTGCCAGCCAGAGGGGGAATGAGCAGTTCTTC. Protein: CASQRGNEQFF.

The chain links TRBV6-6 to TRBJ2-6, with a weak D call TRBD1 (5 bases). Trimming shortened V by 7 bases and J by 4 bases, and 14 bases separated the two germline ends. The CDR3 sequence is 15 residues long. Per the germline V gene, CDR1 is MNHNY and CDR2 is SVGAGI (reference sequence). The CDR3 DNA sequence: TGTGCCAGCACCGGACATGCGGCCGGGGCCAACGTCCTGACTTTC. Amino acids: CASTGHAAGANVLTF.

CDR3 nucleotides: TGTGCCAGCAGCTTAGGGGAGGGGCCCTCCTACGAGCAGTACTTC. Translated: CASSLGEGPSYEQYF. The V gene is TRBV11-1, the J gene TRBJ2-7; 7 bases fit TRBD2. Germline-derived CDR1 and CDR2 are SGHAT and FQDESV (reference sequence). This CDR3 comprises 15 residues. The V segment lost 1 base and the J segment 0 bases; nucleotides outside the gene matches: 3.

The V gene is TRBV5-1, the J gene TRBJ2-7; 15 nucleotides match TRBD2. CDR1 SGHRS and CDR2 YFSETQ come from the germline V gene. The CDR3 covers 15 residues. V dropped 7 bases and J dropped 2; count of bases not matched to a gene: 4. In DNA form, the CDR3 reads TGCGCCAGCTGCTGGACTAGCGGGGGGGCCTACGAGCAGTACTTC. This encodes CASCWTSGGAYEQYF.

The V and J genes are TRBV7-9 and TRBJ1-1; TRBD1 might be the D (5 bases). V was pared by 3 bases and J by 7 bases, with 15 bases between. The CDR3 runs to 14 residues. In germline, CDR1 is SEHNR, CDR2 FQNEAQ (reference sequence). DNA of the CDR3: TGTGCCAGCAGCTTGAACGCCGTCGACAGTGAAGCTTTCTTT. Amino acids: CASSLNAVDSEAFF.

Concerning this clone itself: A far larger clone is a single base away, which makes a read error likely. DNA for the CDR3: TGCGCCAGCAGCCAAGACCCTGGGGGAAAGGACAACTATGGCTACACCTTC. This translates into CASSQDPGGKDNYGYTF. The genes are TRBV4-1 and TRBJ1-2, with D possibly TRBD1 on 5 matching bases. V was trimmed by 0 bases and J by 2 bases, leaving 16 bases between them. Germline V lookup: CDR1 MGHRA, CDR2 YSYEKL. The CDR3 extends over 17 amino acids.

The J gene is TRBJ2-4, the V gene TRBV5-1; D tentatively fits TRBD1 or TRBD2 (6 bases each). Germline loops: CDR1 SGHRS, CDR2 YFSETQ. CDR3 length: 15 residues. V lost 4 bases, J lost 9 bases, and 20 bases lay in between. DNA of the CDR3: TGCGCCAGCAGCGCCCTGGGGGGCAGGGATAGCATTCAGTACTTC. This codes for CASSALGGRDSIQYF.

The chain joins TRBV6-5 to TRBJ2-7, with TRBD1 matching over 8 bases. This CDR3 has 15 amino acids. V lost 2 bases and J lost 0; bases outside the gene matches: 3. Germline V gives CDR1 MNHEY, CDR2 SVGAGI. As DNA, the CDR3 is TGTGCCAGCAGTTACGTACAGGGGGGCTCCTACGAGCAGTACTTC. Translation gives CASSYVQGGSYEQYF.

This chain's CDR3 is CASSLMSGVADTQYF. As DNA, the CDR3 is TGTGCCAGCAGTTTAATGTCGGGAGTGGCAGATACGCAGTATTTT. V is TRBV28 and J is TRBJ2-3, with D possibly matching TRBD2 (6 bases). Trimming shortened V by 2 bases and J by 4 bases, and 13 bases separated the two germline ends. The V gene's germline CDR1 is MDHEN and CDR2 SYDVKM. The CDR3 covers 15 residues.

This clone turned up a few times. The CDR3 here is CASTGTGGTEAFF. The CDR3 coding sequence is TGCGCCAGTACCGGGACAGGGGGCACTGAAGCTTTCTTT. The chain couples TRBV10-1 to TRBJ1-1; 11 bases agree with TRBD1. This CDR3 has 13 residues. Germline V gene lookup returns CDR1 WNHNN and CDR2 SYGVQD (reference sequence). V dropped 9 bases and J dropped 4; count of bases not matched to a gene: 4.

The J gene is TRBJ1-2, the V gene TRBV11-2, with a tentative D call TRBD1 (5 bases). CDR1 is SGHAT and CDR2 is FQNNGV in the germline V gene. The CDR3 length is 13 residues. Trimming removed 8 bases from V and 4 bases from J, with 14 bases in between. The CDR3 here is CASAKQDVYGYTF. CDR3 bases: TGTGCCAGCGCCAAACAGGACGTCTATGGCTACACCTTC. The full variable domain, completed using reference TRBV11-2 and TRBJ1-2, is EAGVAQSPRYKIIEKRQSVAFWCNPISGHATLYWYQQILGQGPKLLIQFQNNGVVDDSQLPKDRFSAERLKGVDSTLKIQPAKLEDSAVYLCASAKQDVYGYTFGSGTRLTVV.

This chain connects TRBV27 to TRBJ2-7, with 11 bases lining up with TRBD1. The CDR3 is 15 residues long. V dropped 2 bases and J dropped 2; count of bases not matched to a gene: 2. Per the germline V gene, CDR1 is MNHEY and CDR2 is SMNVEV (reference sequence). DNA of the CDR3: TGTGCCAGCAGTTTAGTGGGACAGGGGGCCTACGAGCAGTACTTC. The encoded protein is CASSLVGQGAYEQYF.

The CDR3 reads CASSPRAAGANVLTF. The DNA of the CDR3 is TGTGCCAGCAGTCCCAGGGCGGCTGGGGCCAACGTCCTGACTTTC. The chain couples TRBV2 to TRBJ2-6, with D possibly being TRBD1 (5 bases). Looked up from germline, CDR1 is SNHLY and CDR2 is FYNNEI. CDR3 size: 15 residues. The V end was cut by 5 bases, the J end by 2 bases, with 10 bases between.

The chain employs TRBV25-1 and TRBJ1-5; 12 bases align to TRBD1. Germline V gene lookup returns CDR1 MGHDK and CDR2 SYGVNS. The junction had 6 bases not matched to a gene; V was cut back by 1 base and J by 2 bases. This CDR3 is built from 18 residues. The CDR3 region has the DNA TGTGCCAGCAGTGAATCTGGGACAGGGGGCGCAGGCAATCAGCCCCAGCATTTT. This translates into CASSESGTGGAGNQPQHF.

The V call is TRBV30, the J call TRBJ1-6; no definite D call. Germline CDR1 and CDR2: GTSNPN and SVGIG (reference sequence). V lost 2 bases and J lost 5, with 7 bases in between. The CDR3 is 13 residues long. CDR3 sequence (DNA): TGTGCCTGGAGTTCAACGGATAATTCACCCCTCCACTTT. This codes for CAWSSTDNSPLHF.